These 26 T cell receptor beta chains were all obtained from the same sample, sequenced in a study of blood T cell repertoires in COVID-19. TCRdb's table, derived via immunoSEQ multiplex PCR, lists solely in-frame clones and lacks some. The data show a few hundred thousand clones, with approximately 90% seen just once and less than 15% held by the top ten. Sequenced: peripheral blood. These receptors all come from a woman aged 18-29 years who had recovered from COVID-19.

The chain employs TRBV18 and TRBJ2-1; TRBD2 matches 10 bases. CDR3 size: 15 residues. Germline values: CDR1 KGHSH, CDR2 LQKENI. V lost 0 bases to trimming and J lost 9 bases; unmatched junction nucleotides: 5. CDR3: CASSPPEREGLEQFF. The CDR3 DNA follows: TGTGCCAGCTCACCACCGGAGCGGGAGGGCCTTGAGCAGTTCTTC.

This rearrangement joins TRBV30 to TRBJ2-1, with 7 positions matching TRBD2. The CDR3 runs 17 residues. V was pared by 1 base and J by 2 bases, with 11 bases of the junction left unmatched. The V gene's germline CDR1 is GTSNPN and CDR2 SVGIG (reference sequence). CDR3 loop: CAWSAFRGGPTYNEQFF. Here the CDR3 DNA reads TGTGCCTGGAGTGCCTTTAGGGGAGGGCCGACCTACAATGAGCAGTTCTTC.

This chain uses TRBV29-1 with TRBJ2-1; TRBD2 aligns across 7 bases. The CDR3 runs 16 residues. CDR1 is SQVTM and CDR2 is ANQGSEA in the germline V gene. Unmatched junction bases numbered 19, after V lost 6 bases and J lost 8 bases. This CDR3 is CSVPRQSGTRGDEQFF. CDR3 nucleotide sequence: TGCAGCGTCCCAAGGCAGAGCGGGACGAGGGGTGATGAGCAGTTCTTC.

In its sample, this clone was seen a few times. The gene calls are TRBV13 and TRBJ1-5; 9 nucleotides agree with TRBD1. The CDR3 has 17 residues. The J segment lost 2 bases and the V segment lost 5 bases, leaving 10 bases of the junction unmatched. Germline CDR1 PRHDT, CDR2 FYEKMQ (reference sequence). CDR3 loop: CASSRFTGGAGNQPQHF. CDR3 nucleotide sequence: TGTGCCAGCAGCCGTTTCACAGGGGGCGCGGGCAATCAGCCCCAGCATTTT.

The chain links TRBV7-9 to TRBJ1-1; no clear D gene. CDR3 length: 14 amino acids. The germline V and J ends were trimmed by 1 base and 3 bases, with 9 bases remaining between them. The germline V gene encodes CDR1 SEHNR and CDR2 FQNEAQ (reference sequence). The CDR3 sequence is CASSLGSRDTEAFF. CDR3 nucleotides: TGTGCCAGCAGCTTAGGCTCCCGAGACACTGAAGCTTTCTTT.

The V and J genes are TRBV11-2 and TRBJ2-3; 7 nucleotides agree with TRBD2. With 1 base clipped from V and 3 bases from J, the junction kept 4 bases outside the gene matches. Germline-derived CDR1 and CDR2 are SGHAT and FQNNGV. The CDR3 extends over 15 amino acids. The CDR3 sequence: CASSLGVSGTDTQYF. Written as DNA, the CDR3 is TGTGCCAGCAGCTTAGGGGTTAGCGGGACAGATACGCAGTATTTT.

The CDR3 loop is CASSPFDRGYGYTF. The CDR3 bases are TGTGCCAGCAGCCCTTTCGACAGGGGGTATGGCTACACCTTC. The rearrangement joins TRBV28 to TRBJ1-2; 9 bases match TRBD1. Germline V CDR1 and CDR2: MDHEN, SYDVKM. V shed 6 bases, J shed 5 bases, and the junction held 7 bases outside the gene matches. This CDR3 is built from 14 residues.

In DNA, the CDR3 is TGCGCCAGCAGCTTGGGGGACAGGGCCTCTGGAAACACCATATATTTT. Its translation: CASSLGDRASGNTIYF. The V and J genes are TRBV5-1 and TRBJ1-3; the match to TRBD1 covers 9 bases. V was pared by 0 bases and J by 0 bases, with 1 base of the junction left unmatched. Germline V gene lookup returns CDR1 SGHRS and CDR2 YFSETQ. The CDR3 runs 16 residues.

J is TRBJ2-7 and V is TRBV18; D not resolved. This CDR3 contains 15 residues. V was pared by 0 bases and J by 6 bases, with 15 bases between. The germline V gene has CDR1 KGHSH and CDR2 LQKENI. The CDR3, as DNA: TGTGCCAGCTCACCACCGGCAGGCCTAATTGGCGAGCAGTACTTC. It encodes CASSPPAGLIGEQYF. The full variable domain, completed using reference TRBV18 and TRBJ2-7, is NAGVMQNPRHLVRRRGQEARLRCSPMKGHSHVYWYRQLPEEGLKFMVYLQKENIIDESGMPKERFSAEFPKEGPSILRIQQVVRGDSAAYFCASSPPAGLIGEQYFGPGTRLTVT.

The V gene is TRBV19, the J gene TRBJ2-3; 9 nucleotides align to TRBD2. Germline V gene sequence: CDR1 LNHDA, CDR2 SQIVND (reference sequence). This CDR3 region has 19 residues. V was clipped by 2 bases and J by 1 base; unmatched bases: 13. The CDR3 protein is CASSIKGRASGKGTDTQYF. The CDR3 DNA reads as TGTGCCAGTAGTATAAAAGGGAGGGCTAGCGGGAAGGGCACAGATACGCAGTATTTT.

The J gene is TRBJ2-1, the V gene TRBV19, with 7 nucleotides matching TRBD2. Per germline, CDR1 LNHDA and CDR2 SQIVND (reference sequence). This CDR3 spans 13 amino acids. Trimming took 6 bases from V and 7 from J; bases not matched to a gene: 6. The CDR3 loop is CASSPGRRNEQFF. The CDR3 DNA reads as TGTGCCAGTAGCCCCGGGAGGAGGAATGAGCAGTTCTTC.

Of note for this clone: A junction boundary mismatches the germline segment, possibly from a read error. The chain carries TRBV4-3 and TRBJ2-1; TRBD2 matches 7 bases. CDR1 and CDR2 (germline): LGHNA, YSLEER. The CDR3 totals 15 residues. This CDR3 is CASNQDFIGGNEQFF. As DNA, the CDR3 is TGCGCCAGCAACCAAGATTTTATCGGGGGGAATGAGCAGTTCTTC.

CDR3 sequence: CASSSTNMNTEAFF. The DNA for the CDR3 is TGTGCCAGCAGTTCCACGAACATGAACACTGAAGCTTTCTTT. The chain is built from TRBV6-5 and TRBJ1-1, with unresolved D. The CDR3 contains 14 residues. Trimming pared 4 bases from V and 0 bases from J, leaving 9 bases between. Germline V CDR1 and CDR2: MNHEY, SVGAGI.

V and J are TRBV5-1 and TRBJ1-1; 7 bases agree with TRBD1. V gave up 4 bases and J gave up 4 bases; unmatched junction bases: 4. CDR3 size: 13 residues. The germline V gene encodes CDR1 SGHRS and CDR2 YFSETQ. Here the CDR3 DNA reads TGCGCCAGCAGCCCAGGGGGTGGCACTGAAGCTTTCTTT. Its translation is CASSPGGGTEAFF.

The rearrangement links TRBV5-4 to TRBJ2-1; 9 bases agree with TRBD1. CDR1 and CDR2 from the germline V gene are SGHNT and YYREEE (reference sequence). The CDR3 contains 14 residues. V gave up 4 bases and J gave up 3 bases; unmatched junction bases: 2. For the CDR3, the DNA is TGTGCCAGCAGCCCGGGACAGGGCTACAATGAGCAGTTCTTC. It encodes CASSPGQGYNEQFF.

The chain recombines TRBV30 with TRBJ2-5, with D tentatively TRBD1 (6 bases). The CDR3 loop spans 16 amino acids. Trimming left V 1 base short and J 2 bases short, with 17 bases between. Germline-derived CDR1 and CDR2 are GTSNPN and SVGIG (reference sequence). Here the CDR3 reads CAWSGTQGWWQETQYF. CDR3 nucleotide sequence: TGTGCCTGGAGTGGAACACAGGGATGGTGGCAAGAGACCCAGTACTTC.

The chain uses TRBV7-9 and TRBJ2-1, with a tentative D call TRBD2 (7 bases). The CDR3 length is 15 residues. Trimming took off 2 bases at V and 3 bases at J, with 11 bases between the two ends. Germline V lookup: CDR1 SEHNR, CDR2 FQNEAQ (reference sequence). The CDR3 DNA sequence: TGTGCCAGCAGCTTAAGGGGGGAGGGCTACAATGAGCAGTTCTTC. Its translation is CASSLRGEGYNEQFF.

This clone came up once. The chain couples TRBV5-5 to TRBJ1-1; TRBD1 matches 10 bases. Unmatched junction bases numbered 10, after V lost 6 bases and J lost 5 bases. Germline values: CDR1 SGHKS, CDR2 YYEKEE (reference sequence). This CDR3 spans 15 amino acids. CDR3 protein: CASTWDRGGRTEAFF. CDR3 bases: TGTGCCAGCACCTGGGACAGGGGAGGAAGAACTGAAGCTTTCTTT.

This clone was observed a handful of times. This chain uses TRBV25-1 with TRBJ1-1; no reliable D call. Trimming removed 8 bases from V and 11 bases from J, with 18 bases in between. CDR1 is MGHDK and CDR2 is SYGVNS in the germline V gene. CDR3 size: 12 residues. The CDR3: CASLYLDSLAFF. CDR3 nucleotides: TGTGCCAGCCTATACCTGGACTCTCTCGCTTTCTTT.

The chain recombines TRBV7-3 with TRBJ2-2; the D is unclear. The germline gives CDR1 SGHTA, CDR2 FQGTGA. This CDR3 region has 17 residues. V was shortened by 5 bases and J by 1 base, with 17 bases between the two germline ends. The CDR3 spells CASSPIGGTLNTGELFF. CDR3 sequence (DNA): TGTGCCAGCAGCCCGATCGGCGGAACCTTGAACACCGGGGAGCTGTTTTTT.

In its sample, this clone was seen once. The rearrangement joins TRBV9 to TRBJ2-3, with 12 nucleotides matching TRBD2. The germline V gene encodes CDR1 SGDLS and CDR2 YYNGEE. The CDR3 totals 16 residues. Germline trimming cut 3 bases from V and 4 bases from J; bases unmatched to any gene: 6. The CDR3 sequence is CASSGRTSGIADTQYF. The CDR3 region has the DNA TGTGCCAGCAGCGGGAGGACTAGCGGGATAGCAGATACGCAGTATTTT.

This chain joins TRBV9 and TRBJ2-7; 8 bases align to TRBD1. V lost 2 bases to trimming and J lost 3 bases; unmatched junction nucleotides: 10. CDR3 length: 16 amino acids. Germline CDR1 reads SGDLS; CDR2 reads YYNGEE. The CDR3 spells CASSVGSDRAIYEQYF. For the CDR3, the DNA is TGTGCCAGCAGCGTTGGTTCGGACAGGGCTATCTACGAGCAGTACTTC.

The genes are TRBV18 and TRBJ1-1; tentative D call: TRBD1 (6 bases). Germline assignment: CDR1 KGHSH and CDR2 LQKENI. Trimming stripped 5 bases from V and 11 bases from J, with 15 bases between. The CDR3 spans 12 residues. Here the CDR3 DNA reads TGTGCCAGCTCAAGGGACAATCCGGATGCTTTCTTT. This sequence encodes CASSRDNPDAFF.

The rearrangement links TRBV7-9 to TRBJ2-5; TRBD2 agrees at 11 bases. Germline CDR1 and CDR2: SEHNR and FQNEAQ (reference sequence). Trimming took 1 base from V and 2 from J; bases not matched to a gene: 9. There are 18 residues in the CDR3. Here the CDR3 DNA reads TGTGCCAGCAGCTTAGTAGTCCTAGCGGGAGGCGGGCAAGAGACCCAGTACTTC. As protein: CASSLVVLAGGGQETQYF.

The rearrangement links TRBV7-6 to TRBJ2-1; 12 nucleotides align to TRBD2. Germline V lookup: CDR1 SGHVS, CDR2 FNYEAQ. Germline trimming cut 4 bases from V and 9 bases from J; bases unmatched to any gene: 13. The CDR3 sequence is 17 residues long. CDR3 sequence reads: CASSYQLAGGPGSEQFF. The CDR3 DNA sequence: TGTGCCAGCAGCTACCAGCTAGCGGGAGGGCCCGGTAGTGAGCAGTTCTTC.

The chain combines TRBV13 with TRBJ1-1; D perhaps matches TRBD1 (5 bases). CDR3 size: 15 residues. Germline V lookup: CDR1 PRHDT, CDR2 FYEKMQ (reference sequence). Trimming cost V 5 bases and J 1 base, with 14 bases left between them. The CDR3 sequence: CASSPRQRGNTEAFF. The CDR3 DNA reads as TGTGCCAGCAGCCCACGACAGAGAGGGAACACTGAAGCTTTCTTT.